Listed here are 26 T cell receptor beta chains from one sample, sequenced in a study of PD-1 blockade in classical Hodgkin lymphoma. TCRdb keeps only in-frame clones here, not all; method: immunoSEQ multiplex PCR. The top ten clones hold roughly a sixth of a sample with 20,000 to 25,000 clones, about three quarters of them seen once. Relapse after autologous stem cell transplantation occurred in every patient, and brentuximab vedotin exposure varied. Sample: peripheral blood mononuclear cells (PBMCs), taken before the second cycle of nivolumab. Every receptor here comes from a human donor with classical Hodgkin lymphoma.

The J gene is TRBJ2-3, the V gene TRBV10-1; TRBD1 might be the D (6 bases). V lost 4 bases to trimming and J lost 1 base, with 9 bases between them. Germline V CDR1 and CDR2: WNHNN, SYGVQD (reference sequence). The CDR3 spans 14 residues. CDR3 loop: CASSAQGRTDTQYF. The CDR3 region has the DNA TGCGCCAGCAGTGCACAGGGCCGCACAGATACGCAGTATTTT.

The CDR3 sequence: CASTRTRGSYEQYF. CDR3 sequence (DNA): TGTGCCAGCACCAGGACCCGGGGGTCCTACGAGCAGTACTTC. This sequence joins TRBV6-5 and TRBJ2-7; a weak D match, TRBD2 (6 bases). The V end lost 7 bases, the J end lost 1 base, and 14 bases lay between the germline ends. Germline V lookup: CDR1 MNHEY, CDR2 SVGAGI. The CDR3 is made up of 14 amino acids.

CDR3 region: CASSDSFNEQFF. DNA for the CDR3: TGTGCCAGCAGTGACTCTTTCAATGAGCAGTTCTTC. The rearrangement links TRBV6-4 to TRBJ2-1; unclear D gene. CDR3 length: 12 residues. CDR1 and CDR2 (germline): MRHNA, SNTAGT. With 0 bases removed from V and 6 bases from J, the gap between germline ends came to 3 bases.

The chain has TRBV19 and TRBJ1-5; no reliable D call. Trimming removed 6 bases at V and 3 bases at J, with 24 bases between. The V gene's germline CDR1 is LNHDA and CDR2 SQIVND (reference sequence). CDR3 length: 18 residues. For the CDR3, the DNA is TGTGCCAGTAGCTTACCAGGAGCAGGCTTCCCCGACAATCAGCCCCAGCATTTT. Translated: CASSLPGAGFPDNQPQHF.

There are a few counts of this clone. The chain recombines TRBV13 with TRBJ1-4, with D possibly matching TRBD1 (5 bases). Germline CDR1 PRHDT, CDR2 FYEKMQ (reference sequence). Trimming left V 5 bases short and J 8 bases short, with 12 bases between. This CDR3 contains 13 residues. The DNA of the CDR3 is TGTGCCAGCAGCCAAAGGGACCAGGAAAAACTGTTTTTT. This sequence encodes CASSQRDQEKLFF. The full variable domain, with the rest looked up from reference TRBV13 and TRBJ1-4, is AAGVIQSPRHLIKEKRETATLKCYPIPRHDTVYWYQQGPGQDPQFLISFYEKMQSDKGSIPDRFSAQQFSDYHSELNMSSLELGDSALYFCASSQRDQEKLFFGSGTQLSVL.

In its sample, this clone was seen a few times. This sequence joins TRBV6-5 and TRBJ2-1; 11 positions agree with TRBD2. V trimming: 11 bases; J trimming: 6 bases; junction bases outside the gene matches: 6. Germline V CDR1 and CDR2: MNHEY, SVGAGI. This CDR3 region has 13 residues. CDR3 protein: CAGGLAGPNEQFF. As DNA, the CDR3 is TGTGCCGGCGGACTAGCGGGCCCCAATGAGCAGTTCTTC.

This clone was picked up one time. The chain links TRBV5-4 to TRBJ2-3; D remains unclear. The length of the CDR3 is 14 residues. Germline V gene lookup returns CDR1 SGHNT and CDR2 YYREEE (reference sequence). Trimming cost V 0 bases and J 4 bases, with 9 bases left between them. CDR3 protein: CASSLAPGADTQYF. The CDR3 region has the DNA TGTGCCAGCAGCTTGGCCCCTGGGGCAGATACGCAGTATTTT.

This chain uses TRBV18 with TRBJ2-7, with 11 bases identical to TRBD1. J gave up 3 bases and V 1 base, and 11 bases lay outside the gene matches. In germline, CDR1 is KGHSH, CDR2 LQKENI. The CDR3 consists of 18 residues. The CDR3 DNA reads TGTGCCAGCTCACCACTGGGAAGAATTGGGACAGGGGGCTACGAGCAGTACTTC. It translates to CASSPLGRIGTGGYEQYF.

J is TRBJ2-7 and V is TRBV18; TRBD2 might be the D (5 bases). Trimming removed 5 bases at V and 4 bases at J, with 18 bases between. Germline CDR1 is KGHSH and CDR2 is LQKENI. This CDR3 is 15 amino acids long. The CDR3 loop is CASSSSGVNAYEQYF. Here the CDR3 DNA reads TGTGCCAGCTCATCGTCCGGGGTAAATGCTTACGAGCAGTACTTC.

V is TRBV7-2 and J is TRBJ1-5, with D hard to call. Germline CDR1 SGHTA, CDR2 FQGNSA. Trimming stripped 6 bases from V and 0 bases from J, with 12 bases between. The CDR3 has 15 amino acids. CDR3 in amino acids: CASSLDGYSNQPQHF. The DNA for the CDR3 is TGTGCCAGCAGTCTGGACGGATATAGCAATCAGCCCCAGCATTTT.

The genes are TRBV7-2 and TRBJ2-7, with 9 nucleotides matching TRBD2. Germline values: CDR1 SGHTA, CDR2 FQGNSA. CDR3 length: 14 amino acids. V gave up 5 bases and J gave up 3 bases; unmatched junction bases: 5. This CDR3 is CASSPKTSGYEQYF. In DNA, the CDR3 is TGTGCCAGCAGCCCTAAGACTAGCGGCTACGAGCAGTACTTC.

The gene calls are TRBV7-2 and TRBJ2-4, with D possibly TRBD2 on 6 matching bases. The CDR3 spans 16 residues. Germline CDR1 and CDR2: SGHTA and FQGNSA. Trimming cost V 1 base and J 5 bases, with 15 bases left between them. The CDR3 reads CASSLVSGSTENIQYF. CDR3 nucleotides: TGTGCCAGCAGCTTAGTATCCGGGAGTACGGAAAACATTCAGTACTTC.

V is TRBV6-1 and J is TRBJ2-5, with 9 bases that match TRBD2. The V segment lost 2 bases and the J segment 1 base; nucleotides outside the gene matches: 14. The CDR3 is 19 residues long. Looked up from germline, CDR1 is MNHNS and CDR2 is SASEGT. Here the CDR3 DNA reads TGTGCCAGCAGTGAACTGGCTAGCGGGGCCCTGTCCCTCCAAGAGACCCAGTACTTC. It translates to CASSELASGALSLQETQYF.

The CDR3 sequence: CASSFSGFNEKLFF. The CDR3 DNA sequence: TGTGCCAGCAGTTTTAGTGGGTTCAATGAAAAACTGTTTTTT. V is TRBV28 and J is TRBJ1-4; D remains ambiguous. The germline V gene has CDR1 MDHEN and CDR2 SYDVKM. The CDR3 spans 14 residues. V was cut by 3 bases and J by 5 bases, with 10 bases left in between.

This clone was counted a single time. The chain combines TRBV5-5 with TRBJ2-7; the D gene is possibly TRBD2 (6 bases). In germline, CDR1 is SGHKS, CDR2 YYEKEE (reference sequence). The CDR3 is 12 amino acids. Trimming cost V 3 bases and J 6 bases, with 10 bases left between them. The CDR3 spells CASSWDSGEQYF. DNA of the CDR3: TGTGCCAGCAGCTGGGACTCAGGCGAGCAGTACTTC.

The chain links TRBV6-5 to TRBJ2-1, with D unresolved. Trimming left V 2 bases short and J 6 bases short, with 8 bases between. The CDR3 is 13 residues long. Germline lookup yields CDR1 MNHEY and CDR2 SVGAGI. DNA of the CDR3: TGTGCCAGCAGTTACCCGTCTAGCAATGAGCAGTTCTTC. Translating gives CASSYPSSNEQFF.

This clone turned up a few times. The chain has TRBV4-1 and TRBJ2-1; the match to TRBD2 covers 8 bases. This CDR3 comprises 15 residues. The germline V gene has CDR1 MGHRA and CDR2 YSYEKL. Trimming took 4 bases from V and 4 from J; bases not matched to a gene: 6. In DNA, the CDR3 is TGCGCCAGCAGCCGCGACGGGGGGGTATACAATGAGCAGTTCTTC. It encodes CASSRDGGVYNEQFF.

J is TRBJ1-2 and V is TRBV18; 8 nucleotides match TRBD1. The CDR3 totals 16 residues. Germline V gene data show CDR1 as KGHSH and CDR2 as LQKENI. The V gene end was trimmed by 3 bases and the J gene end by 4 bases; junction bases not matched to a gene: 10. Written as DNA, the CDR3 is TGTGCCAGCTCACCCCGAAGGGCAGGGGGCGTCTATGGCTACACCTTC. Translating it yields CASSPRRAGGVYGYTF.

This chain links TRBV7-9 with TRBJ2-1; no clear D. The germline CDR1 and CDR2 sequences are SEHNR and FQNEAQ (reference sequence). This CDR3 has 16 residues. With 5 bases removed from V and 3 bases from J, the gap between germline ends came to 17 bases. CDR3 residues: CASSKAEYIHYNEQFF. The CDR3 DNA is TGTGCCAGCAGCAAAGCAGAATACATACACTACAATGAGCAGTTCTTC. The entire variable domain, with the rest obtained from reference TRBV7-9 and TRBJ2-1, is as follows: DTGVSQNPRHKITKRGQNVTFRCDPISEHNRLYWYRQTLGQGPEFLTYFQNEAQLEKSRLLSDRFSAERPKGSFSTLEIQRTEQGDSAMYLCASSKAEYIHYNEQFFGPGTRLTVL.

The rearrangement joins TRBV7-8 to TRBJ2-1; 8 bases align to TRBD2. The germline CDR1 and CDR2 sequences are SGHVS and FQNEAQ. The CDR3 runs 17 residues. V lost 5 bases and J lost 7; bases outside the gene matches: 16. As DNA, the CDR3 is TGTGCCAGCAGCCGAACCCTTCTAGCGGGTCTACAAAATGAGCAGTTCTTC. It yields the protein CASSRTLLAGLQNEQFF.

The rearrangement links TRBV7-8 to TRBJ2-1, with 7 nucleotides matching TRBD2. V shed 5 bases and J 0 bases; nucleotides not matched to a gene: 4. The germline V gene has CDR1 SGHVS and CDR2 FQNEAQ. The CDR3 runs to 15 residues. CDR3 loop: CASSPGTNSYNEQFF. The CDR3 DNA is TGTGCCAGCAGCCCTGGGACTAACTCCTACAATGAGCAGTTCTTC.

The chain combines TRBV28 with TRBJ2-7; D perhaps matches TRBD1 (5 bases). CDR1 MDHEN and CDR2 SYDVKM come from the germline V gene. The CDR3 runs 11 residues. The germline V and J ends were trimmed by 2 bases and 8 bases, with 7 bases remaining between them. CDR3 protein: CASSLGAQQYF. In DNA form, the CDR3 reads TGTGCCAGCAGTTTAGGGGCGCAGCAGTACTTC.

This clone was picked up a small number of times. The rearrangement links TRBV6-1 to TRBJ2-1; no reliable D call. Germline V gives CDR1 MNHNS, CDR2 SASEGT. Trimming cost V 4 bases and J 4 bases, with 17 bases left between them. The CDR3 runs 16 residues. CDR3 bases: TGTGCCAGCAGTGCTGGCAGGTCACAACCTTACAATGAGCAGTTCTTC. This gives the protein CASSAGRSQPYNEQFF.

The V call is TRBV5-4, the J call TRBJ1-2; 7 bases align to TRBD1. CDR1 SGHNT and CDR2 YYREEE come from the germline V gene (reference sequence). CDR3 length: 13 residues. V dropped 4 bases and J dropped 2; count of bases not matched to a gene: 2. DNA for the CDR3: TGTGCCAGCAGCACGGGACAGAACTATGGCTACACCTTC. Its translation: CASSTGQNYGYTF.

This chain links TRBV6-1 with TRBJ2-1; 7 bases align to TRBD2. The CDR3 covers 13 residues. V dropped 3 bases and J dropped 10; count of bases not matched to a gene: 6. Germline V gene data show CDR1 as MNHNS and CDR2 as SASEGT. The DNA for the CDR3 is TGTGCCAGCAGTGACTTGGCTAGCGGAGAGCAGTTCTTC. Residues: CASSDLASGEQFF.

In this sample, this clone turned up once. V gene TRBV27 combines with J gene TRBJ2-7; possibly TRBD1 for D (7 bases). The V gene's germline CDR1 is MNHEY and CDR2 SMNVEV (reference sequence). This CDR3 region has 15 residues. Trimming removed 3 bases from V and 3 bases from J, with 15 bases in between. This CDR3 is CASSLAGTANYEQYF. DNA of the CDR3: TGTGCCAGCAGTTTGGCGGGGACAGCGAACTACGAGCAGTACTTC.